The next 3 T cell receptor beta chains were all read from a single sample in a study of blood T cell repertoires in COVID-19. The repertoire was sequenced with immunoSEQ multiplex PCR; TCRdb's copy has only in-frame clones and lacks some. The table has 62,000 or so clones, around 80% seen once; the top ten hold approximately 14%. Sequencing input: peripheral blood. Receptor source: a man aged 60 to 69 with COVID-19, enrolled during active disease.

The chain has TRBV5-1 and TRBJ1-3; no reliable D call. V was cut by 0 bases and J by 7 bases, with 14 bases left in between. The CDR3 is 15 amino acids. The germline V gene has CDR1 SGHRS and CDR2 YFSETQ. The CDR3 spells CASSLAPQVGNTIYF. The CDR3 nucleotides read TGCGCCAGCAGCTTGGCTCCTCAGGTGGGCAACACCATATATTTT.

This rearrangement joins TRBV7-2 to TRBJ2-4; 15 nucleotides align to TRBD2. Germline V gives CDR1 SGHTA, CDR2 FQGNSA. V gave up 5 bases and J gave up 15 bases; unmatched junction bases: 8. The CDR3 spans 14 residues. CDR3 bases: TGTGCCAGCAGCCGGGGACTAGCGGGAGGCCCTTTGTACTTC. It translates to CASSRGLAGGPLYF.

J is TRBJ2-5 and V is TRBV24-1; TRBD1 agrees at 8 bases. This CDR3 contains 14 residues. Trimming took 3 bases from V and 3 from J; bases not matched to a gene: 2. Germline values: CDR1 KGHDR, CDR2 SFDVKD. The CDR3 region is CATSDPTGEETQYF. CDR3 in DNA: TGTGCCACCAGTGATCCGACAGGGGAAGAGACCCAGTACTTC.